Listed below are T cell receptor beta chains from one sample, sequenced in a study of T cells expressing NK-cell markers. TCRdb re-analyzed the 5' RACE reads; it lists each CDR3 protein once, without DNA. The sample table sets out 200,000 to 300,000 distinct CDR3 sequences. Sequenced material: blood T cells: a sorted CD56 or NKG2C T cell subset, CD4+ or CD8+ T cells, or bulk PBMC T cells (not recorded which). The receptors originated from a woman aged 18-70 years in good health. Each CDR3 is given with its conserved first and last residue.

>TRBV11-2|TRBJ2-5
CASSSRGLFTETQYF
>TRBV7-2|TRBJ1-1
CASSFPSDTEAFF
>TRBV20-1|TRBJ2-6
CSAQAGSGANVLTF
>TRBV20-1|TRBJ2-7
CSARSNQGSMSYEQYF
>TRBV20-1|TRBJ2-7
CSARDRGFYEQYF
>TRBV3-1|TRBJ2-5
CASSQEAPGAWETQYF
>TRBV7-2|TRBJ2-5
CASSLGWRDIQETQYF
>TRBV18|TRBJ2-7
CASSPTEFGEQYF
>TRBV6-5|TRBJ1-2
CASSYSQGFDGYTF
>TRBV3-1|TRBJ2-5
CASSQGGLAGVLETQYF
>TRBV6-1|TRBJ1-1
CASSRGDATLGTEAFF
>TRBV7-8|TRBJ2-5
CASSFARETQYF
>TRBV28|TRBJ2-7
CASTRDHHYEQYF
>TRBV20-1|TRBJ2-3
CSAPPSYPQSDTQYF
>TRBV6-5|TRBJ2-1
CASSYSVVNEQFF
>TRBV9|TRBJ2-1
CASSVGDRAWDNEQFF
>TRBV5-4|TRBJ2-5
CASSFRSGPKETQYF
>TRBV6-2/TRBV6-3|TRBJ1-6
CASSYSIQQGDSPLHF
>TRBV15|TRBJ2-7
CATSRSRDRIRGEQYF
>TRBV7-3|TRBJ2-2
CASSISSSHGTGELFF
>TRBV6-1|TRBJ2-4
CASSPSRDRGNIQYF
>TRBV5-1|TRBJ2-1
CASSTNRDYMNEQFF
>TRBV7-2|TRBJ1-2
CASSPFRQGGDGYTF
>TRBV18|TRBJ2-1
CASSPMGQGMVF
>TRBV12-3/TRBV12-4|TRBJ1-2
CASSWGGAIGYTF
>TRBV29-1|TRBJ1-1
CSVVRRGDTEAFF
>TRBV7-2|TRBJ2-7
CASSSDRGKWQYF
>TRBV12-3/TRBV12-4|TRBJ2-1
CASSSGGGGHNEQFF
>TRBV7-2|TRBJ2-5
CASRYGSEETQYF
>TRBV28|TRBJ1-1
CASSYSQGNGNTEAFF
>TRBV21-1|TRBJ1-5
CASSPPLGGAQPQHF
>TRBV20-1|TRBJ1-5
CSARWQDNQPQHF